Listed below are T cell receptor beta chains from one sample, sequenced in a study of cytomegalovirus exposure and HLA in healthy donors. TCRdb keeps only in-frame clones here, not all; method: immunoSEQ multiplex PCR. This table holds roughly 170,000 clones, more than 65% found once. Sequencing was done on a sample of PBMCs. The origin of the receptors is a male donor in good health and CMV-seronegative. Both conserved end residues are part of each CDR3. D genes are given only for firm matches. Rows give clone size only sometimes, using once, few, many, or a class for an expanded clone.

abundance,d_gene,j_gene,v_gene,CDR3nt,CDR3aa
few,-,TRBJ2-7,TRBV28,TGTGCCAGCAGTTCCGTACCCGCAGGCTACGAGCAGTACTTC,CASSSVPAGYEQYF
-,-,TRBJ1-1,TRBV4-3,TGCGCCAGCAGCCAATCCCAGGGGTTGGAAGCTTTCTTT,CASSQSQGLEAFF
-,-,TRBJ1-6,TRBV9,TGTGCCAGCAGCCTCGATTCTAGCTCCTATAATTCACCCCTCCACTTT,CASSLDSSSYNSPLHF
-,-,TRBJ2-7,TRBV9,TGTGCCAGCAGCGTACAGGGTGAAAGGAACGAGCAGTACTTC,CASSVQGERNEQYF
few,-,TRBJ2-1,TRBV11-3,TGTGCCAGCAGCTCCCGGGGGACGAGCTCCTACAATGAGCAGTTCTTC,CASSSRGTSSYNEQFF
-,-,TRBJ1-2,TRBV6-6,TGTGCCAGCAGTTACTCGTTGAGTAACTATGGCTACACCTTC,CASSYSLSNYGYTF
-,-,TRBJ1-1,TRBV5-1,TGCGCCAGCAGCTTGGCCCGTTCAGGCGCTGAAGCTTTCTTT,CASSLARSGAEAFF
-,-,TRBJ1-5,TRBV15,TGTGCCACCAGCAGAGATCCGGATCAGCCCCAGCATTTT,CATSRDPDQPQHF
-,TRBD1,TRBJ1-5,TRBV6-1,TGTGCCAGCAGTGCAGGGGGGACAGGGGCTCAGCCCCAGCATTTT,CASSAGGTGAQPQHF
-,TRBD1,TRBJ2-6,TRBV7-3,TGTGCCAGCAGCTTAGAGGGGGCGGGCGGGGCCAACGTCCTGACTTTC,CASSLEGAGGANVLTF
-,-,TRBJ2-7,TRBV7-3,TGTGCCAGCAGCTTTGAGAGCGGCTACGAGCAGTACTTC,CASSFESGYEQYF
-,-,TRBJ2-1,TRBV7-9,TGTGCCAGCAGCTGGGACACTTATGAGCAGTTCTTC,CASSWDTYEQFF
-,TRBD1,TRBJ2-2,TRBV5-5,TGTGCCAGCAGCGGCGGTGCGGGACAGGGTTTCACCGGGGAGCTGTTTTTT,CASSGGAGQGFTGELFF
-,-,TRBJ2-3,TRBV7-2,TGTGCCAGCAGCTTTAAAGCGTCAAGCACAGATACGCAGTATTTT,CASSFKASSTDTQYF
-,TRBD1,TRBJ1-4,TRBV7-9,TGTGCCACCCCTCCGGGACAGGGCGTGAAGGGGCTGTTTTTT,CATPPGQGVKGLFF
-,-,TRBJ1-2,TRBV5-1,TGCGCCAGCAGCCTGAGGGGCTACACCTTC,CASSLRGYTF
-,-,TRBJ2-1,TRBV10-3,TGTGCCATCGGTGGCAATAGCCCGGACAATGAGCAGTTCTTC,CAIGGNSPDNEQFF
-,-,TRBJ1-1,TRBV21-1,TGTGCCAGCAGCAAAAGCCTGGGACAGGGCGACACTGAAGCTTTCTTT,CASSKSLGQGDTEAFF
-,TRBD1,TRBJ2-1,TRBV29-1,TGCAGCGTTGAACAGGGGGTTGTCAATGAGCAGTTCTTC,CSVEQGVVNEQFF
-,-,TRBJ2-5,TRBV5-1,TGCGCCAGCAATGAAGGCGGGGTGAAGACCCAGTACTTC,CASNEGGVKTQYF
few,-,TRBJ2-7,TRBV7-9,TGTGCCAGCAGCTTAGATCAAAAGGGGTCCTACGAGCAGTACTTC,CASSLDQKGSYEQYF
-,-,TRBJ1-5,TRBV2,TGTGCCAGCAGTGAAGCATCGACAGTTAATCAGCCCCAGCATTTT,CASSEASTVNQPQHF
-,-,TRBJ2-3,TRBV6-5,TGTGCCAGCACACTTGACAGGTTCGCAGATACGCAGTATTTT,CASTLDRFADTQYF
-,TRBD1,TRBJ2-3,TRBV28,TGTGCCAGCAGTTTAGCCCGAATGACAGGGGGCGGAATCTTTGCTAGCACAGATACGCAGTATTTT,CASSLARMTGGGIFASTDTQYF
-,TRBD2,TRBJ2-1,TRBV9,TGTGCCAGCAGCGTGGGGGGGACCTCCTACAATGAGCAGTTCTTC,CASSVGGTSYNEQFF
-,-,TRBJ2-3,TRBV29-1,TGCAGCGCCCAACGGGGTGTAGCTGCTGGGAATACGCAGTATTTT,CSAQRGVAAGNTQYF
-,TRBD2,TRBJ2-5,TRBV9,TGTGCCAGCAGCGTAGCAGCGGGGGAACAAGAGACCCAGTACTTC,CASSVAAGEQETQYF
-,-,TRBJ2-2,TRBV6-5,TGTGCCAGCAGTTACGGGCGACAGGCAGGGGAGCTGTTTTTT,CASSYGRQAGELFF